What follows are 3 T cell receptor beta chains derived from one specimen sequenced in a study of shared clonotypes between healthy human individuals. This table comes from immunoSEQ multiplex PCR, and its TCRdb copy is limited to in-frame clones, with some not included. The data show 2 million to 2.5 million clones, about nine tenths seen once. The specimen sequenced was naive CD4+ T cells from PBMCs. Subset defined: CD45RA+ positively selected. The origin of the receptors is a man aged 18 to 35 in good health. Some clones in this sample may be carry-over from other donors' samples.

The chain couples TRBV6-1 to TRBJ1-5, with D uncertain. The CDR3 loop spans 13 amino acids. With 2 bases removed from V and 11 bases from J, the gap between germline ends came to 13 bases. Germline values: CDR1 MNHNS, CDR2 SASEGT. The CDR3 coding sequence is TGTGCCAGCAGTGAACGGTCCCACCTTGCCCAGCATTTT. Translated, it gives CASSERSHLAQHF.

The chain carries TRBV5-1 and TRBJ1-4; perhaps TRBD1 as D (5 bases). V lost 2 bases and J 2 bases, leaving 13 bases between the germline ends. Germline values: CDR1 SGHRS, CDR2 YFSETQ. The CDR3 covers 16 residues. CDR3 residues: CASSFGKTVTNEKLFF. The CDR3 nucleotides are TGCGCCAGCAGCTTTGGCAAGACAGTGACTAATGAAAAACTGTTTTTT.

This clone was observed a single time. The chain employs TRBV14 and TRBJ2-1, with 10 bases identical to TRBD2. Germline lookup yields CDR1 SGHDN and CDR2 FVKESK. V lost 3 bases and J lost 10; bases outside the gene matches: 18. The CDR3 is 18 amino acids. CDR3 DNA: TGTGCCAGCAGCCACCCCTTGGGGCTAGCGGGAGCCTCGGGGGAGCAGTTCTTC. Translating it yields CASSHPLGLAGASGEQFF.